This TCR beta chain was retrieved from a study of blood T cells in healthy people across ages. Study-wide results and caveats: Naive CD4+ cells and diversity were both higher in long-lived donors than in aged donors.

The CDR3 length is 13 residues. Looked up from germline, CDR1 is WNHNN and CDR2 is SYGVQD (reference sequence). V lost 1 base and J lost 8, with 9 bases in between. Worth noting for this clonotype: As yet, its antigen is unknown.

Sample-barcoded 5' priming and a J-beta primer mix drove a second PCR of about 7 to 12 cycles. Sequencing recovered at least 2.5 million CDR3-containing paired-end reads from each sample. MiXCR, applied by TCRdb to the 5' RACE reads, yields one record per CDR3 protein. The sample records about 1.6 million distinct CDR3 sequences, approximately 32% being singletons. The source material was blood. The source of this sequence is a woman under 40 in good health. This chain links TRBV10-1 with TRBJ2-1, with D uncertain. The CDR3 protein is CASSEYSNHEQFF. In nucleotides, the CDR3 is TGCGCCAGCAGTGAGTATAGCAATCATGAGCAGTTCTTC.